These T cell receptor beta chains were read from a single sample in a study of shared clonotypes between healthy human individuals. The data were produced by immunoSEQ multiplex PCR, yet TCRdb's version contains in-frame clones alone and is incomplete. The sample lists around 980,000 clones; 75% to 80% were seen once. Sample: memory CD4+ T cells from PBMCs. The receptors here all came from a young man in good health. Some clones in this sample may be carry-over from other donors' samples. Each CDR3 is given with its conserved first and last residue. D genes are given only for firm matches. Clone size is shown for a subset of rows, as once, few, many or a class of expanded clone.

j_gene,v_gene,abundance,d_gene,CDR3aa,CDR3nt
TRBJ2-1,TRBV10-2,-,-,CASRLAPGNEQFF,TGCGCCAGCAGGCTCGCCCCCGGCAATGAGCAGTTCTTC
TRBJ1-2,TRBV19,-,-,CASSLGSNYGYTF,TGTGCCAGTTCCCTGGGAAGTAACTATGGCTACACCTTC
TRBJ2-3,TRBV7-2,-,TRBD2,CATNLAGVEDTQYF,TGTGCCACCAATCTAGCGGGAGTAGAGGATACGCAGTATTTT
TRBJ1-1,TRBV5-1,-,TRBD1,CASSQGVASEAFF,TGCGCCAGCAGCCAGGGGGTGGCCTCAGAAGCTTTCTTT
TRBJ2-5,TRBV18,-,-,CASSPYTGQETQYF,TGTGCCAGCTCACCTTACACAGGGCAAGAGACCCAGTACTTC
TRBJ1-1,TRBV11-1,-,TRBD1,CASSADRGFGEAFF,TGTGCCAGCAGCGCGGACAGGGGGTTCGGTGAAGCTTTCTTT
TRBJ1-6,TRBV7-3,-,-,CASSLLDSGESPLHF,TGTGCCAGCAGCCTCTTGGACAGCGGGGAGTCACCCCTCCACTTT
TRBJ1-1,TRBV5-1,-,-,CASSLGPGTNTEAFF,TGCGCCAGCAGCTTAGGGCCGGGAACGAACACTGAAGCTTTCTTT
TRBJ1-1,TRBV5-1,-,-,CASSLPSNEAFF,TGCGCCAGCAGCTTGCCGAGCAATGAAGCTTTCTTT
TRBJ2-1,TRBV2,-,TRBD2,CASRPSGGRGLNEQFF,TGTGCCAGCAGGCCAAGTGGCGGGAGGGGACTTAACGAGCAGTTCTTC
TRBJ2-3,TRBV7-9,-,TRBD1,CASSLTGADTQYF,TGTGCCAGCAGCTTAACAGGGGCAGATACGCAGTATTTT
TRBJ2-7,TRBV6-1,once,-,CASSRDRAYEQYF,TGTGCCAGCAGCCGGGACCGAGCCTACGAGCAGTACTTC
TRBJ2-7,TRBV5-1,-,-,CASSLELGLLYEQYF,TGCGCCAGCAGCTTGGAGTTGGGACTCCTCTACGAGCAGTACTTC
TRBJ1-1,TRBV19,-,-,CASSNPGVLNTEAFF,TGTGCCAGTAGTAATCCAGGGGTACTGAACACTGAAGCTTTCTTT
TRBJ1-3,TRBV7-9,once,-,CASSPRGGALSGNTIYF,TGTGCCAGCAGCCCCAGAGGAGGGGCACTCTCTGGAAACACCATATATTTT
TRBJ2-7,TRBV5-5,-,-,CASSLGYSGSSYEQYF,TGTGCCAGCAGCTTGGGTTATAGCGGAAGCTCCTACGAGCAGTACTTC
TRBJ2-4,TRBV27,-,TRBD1,CASSSAGTGYAKNIQYF,TGTGCCAGCAGTTCGGCCGGGACAGGGTACGCCAAAAACATTCAGTACTTC
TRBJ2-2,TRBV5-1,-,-,CASTRGDATNTGELFF,TGCGCCAGCACCCGAGGTGACGCTACGAACACCGGGGAGCTGTTTTTT
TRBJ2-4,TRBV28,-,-,CASTSPAGIKNIQYF,TGTGCCAGCACCTCCCCGGCAGGGATAAAAAACATTCAGTACTTC
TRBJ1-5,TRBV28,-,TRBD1,CASSIGTALRPQHF,TGTGCCAGCAGTATAGGGACAGCGTTGCGGCCCCAGCATTTT
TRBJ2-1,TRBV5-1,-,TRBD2,CASSLESGSSYNEQFF,TGCGCCAGCAGCCTGGAAAGCGGGAGCTCCTACAATGAGCAGTTCTTC
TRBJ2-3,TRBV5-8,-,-,CASSLGQLSTDTQYF,TGTGCCAGCAGCTTGGGACAGCTCAGCACAGATACGCAGTATTTT
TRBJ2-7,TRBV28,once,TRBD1,CASSLGGQGEVGEQYF,TGTGCCAGCAGTTTGGGAGGACAGGGAGAAGTAGGCGAGCAGTACTTC
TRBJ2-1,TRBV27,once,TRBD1,CASSPTGLGHNEQFF,TGTGCCAGCAGTCCGACAGGGTTAGGCCACAATGAGCAGTTCTTC